This T cell receptor (beta chain) was sequenced during a study of radiation and T cells in renal cell carcinoma. Study-level findings and limits: Top tumor clonotypes rose in blood 2 weeks post-radiation, then contracted.

The time point: baseline pretreatment blood. The treatment here: 15 Gy SBRT to primary tumor, nephrectomy 4 weeks later. The patient's renal cell carcinoma had clear cell pathology. Germline V CDR1 and CDR2: MNHEY, SVGAGI. The length of the CDR3 is 16 residues. Deletions cut 0 bases from V and 6 bases from J, with 14 bases between. Libraries were prepared by immunoSEQ multiplex PCR; TCRdb keeps only in-frame clonotypes and omits some of them. The data contain about 140,000 clones, 70% to 90% of them singletons. With respect to this clone: Its cognate antigen is unknown.

The source was blood, collected from a patient whose treatment included radiotherapy and nephrectomy. The V gene is TRBV6-5, the J gene TRBJ2-2; possible D gene TRBD1, 5 bases. This clonotype was sampled from a woman between 50 and 59 years old with renal cell carcinoma. CDR3 DNA: TGTGCCAGCAGTTACTCCCGCAGGGAAGAGGCCGGGGAGCTGTTTTTT. This codes for CASSYSRREEAGELFF.